This TCR beta chain was captured by sequencing in a study of cytomegalovirus exposure and HLA in healthy donors. The PCR ran on 60 Vbeta and 13 Jbeta primers. Measured with immunoSEQ multiplex PCR; TCRdb has only the in-frame clones, and not every one. The sample features 160,000 or so clones, with about 2.2% in its top ten. J lost 6 bases, V lost 0 bases, and 3 bases had no gene match. The CDR3 loop spans 14 amino acids. Germline values: CDR1 SGHNT, CDR2 YYREEE (reference sequence). This sequence was found in a man aged 30 to 39 in good health and CMV-seronegative. V usage is TRBV5-4 and J usage is TRBJ2-1; TRBD2 matches at 7 bases. Input material: PBMCs. CDR3 DNA: TGTGCCAGCAGCTTGGAGCTAGCGGCCAATGAGCAGTTCTTC. Its protein product is CASSLELAANEQFF.